The entry below gives a single TCR beta chain sequence along with its context. Its specificity is not known. This sample stems from a study of T cell responses to AZD1222 COVID-19 vaccine. Broader study findings: Females outnumbered males among donors, who were mostly white British; clonal diversity was possibly underestimated. Once two AZD1222 doses were given, Spike-specific TCR breadth and depth went up. Vaccine-associated CD4 TCRs spanned spike, dominant at 160-218 and 743-854.

Produced via immunoSEQ multiplex PCR; TCRdb's table is partial and in-frame only. The sample carries tens of thousands of clones, roughly nine tenths recorded once. The CDR3 totals 14 residues. V was cut by 4 bases and J by 5 bases, with 14 bases left in between. CDR1 is ENHRY and CDR2 is SYGVKD in the germline V gene. This clonotype was sampled from an adult in good health. J is TRBJ1-1 and V is TRBV10-3, with D possibly being TRBD1 (6 bases). The material was peripheral blood, obtained on day 0 of AZD1222 vaccination. DNA of the CDR3: TGTGCCATCAGTGGGGCAGGGGCAGGTACTGAAGCTTTCTTT. Its protein product is CAISGAGAGTEAFF.